The text below deals with one T cell receptor (beta chain). It lacks a known antigen. No clone much larger than this one lies a single base away; base qualities are absent. Peripheral blood CD8+ and CD4+ T cells from healthy donors, Susac syndrome patients and multiple sclerosis patients were profiled by high-throughput TCR beta sequencing. Multiple sclerosis controls were treatment-naive patients with stable or active relapsing-remitting disease fulfilling revised McDonald criteria. Bulk CD8+ and CD4+ T cells were purified by magnetic negative isolation, while CD8+ TEMRA cells were enriched using FACS. Blood was drawn into EDTA tubes, processed within 24 hours, and PBMCs were isolated by density gradient centrifugation. PBMCs destined for TCR sequencing were cryopreserved in liquid nitrogen and later thawed in a 37 °C water bath. A purity of at least 90% was achieved for sorted or isolated CD4+, CD8+ and CD8+ TEMRA cells.

The source of the sample is a study of CD8 T cells in Susac syndrome (dated by TCRdb to between 2018 and 2021). Some background on the complete study: The study used repertoire sequencing to test whether antigen drove CD8+ T cell activation and differentiation in Susac syndrome. The clonality of the CD8+ T cell repertoire was compared across about a dozen healthy donors, about 14 Susac syndrome patients and around 16 multiple sclerosis patients.

Trimming costs V 8 bases and J 1 base, and their ends lie 15 bases apart. As encoded in the germline V gene, CDR1 is MDHEN while CDR2 is SYDVKM. Counted from cysteine to phenylalanine, this CDR3 has 14 amino acids. Kept here is only the CDR3 DNA, which spans 42 bases and is read in frame from base 1. General study outcomes and caveats: The number of individuals in the TCR sequencing and HLA analysis was recognized as being relatively small.

RNA was extracted with the RNeasy kit and roughly 0.45 to 1 ug was reverse transcribed using random hexamers. The immunoSEQ multiplex PCR assay, which covers 54 Vbeta and 13 Jbeta segments, was used to amplify TCR beta CDR3 regions. PCR amplification bias was corrected by using a synthetic template baseline for primer optimization and computational correction. Per the authors' processing: Reads were annotated to V, D and J genes per IMGT and analyzed with immunoSEQ Analyzer, keeping only productive sequences. Clonality was computed as one minus Shannon entropy normalized by log2 of the number of productive unique sequences. For each patient and control, public and private clones were evaluated among the 100 most prevalent clones. Clones were defined as Susac-specific if absent from the healthy and MS cohorts, from over a thousand published viral clones and from other ImmuneACCESS disease sequences. Starting from the raw public reads, TCRdb applied fastp trimming at Q25, assembled clones with MiXCR and retained in-frame beta chains. All rows with the same CDR3 protein become a single entry with the most common DNA and genes. The V and J calls reflect TCRdb's pipeline rather than the authors' work. Across this sample there are around 270,000 distinct CDR3 sequences, with approximately 90% seen only once. 0.18% of the sample belongs to the ten largest clones.

Material for sequencing was CD8+ T cells from PBMCs. This sequence originates from a human donor with multiple sclerosis. The sequence links TRBV28 to TRBJ2-7, with the D call perhaps TRBD1 or TRBD2, as 5 bases match in each case. The CDR3 sequence is CASGTSPLSYEQYF. The DNA sequence is TGTGCCAGCGGGACGTCTCCCCTTTCCTACGAGCAGTACTTC.